The text below deals with one T cell receptor (beta chain). What it binds is not known. It was with a sample-barcoded 5' primer and a J-beta primer mix that a second PCR of about 7 to 12 cycles was run. TCRdb re-analysed the 5' RACE reads in MiXCR, keeping a single row per CDR3 protein. The sample holds about 1.5 million distinct CDR3 sequences, approximately 42% seen once. This CDR3 is 14 amino acids long. The germline V gene encodes CDR1 MGHDK and CDR2 SYGVNS. V was trimmed by 3 bases and J by 4 bases, leaving 13 bases between them. These data originate in a study of blood T cells in healthy people across ages. Study at large: About one barcoded TCR beta cDNA was captured per two T cells. Points from the study as a whole: Among long-lived donors, naive CD4+ cells were more numerous and diversity higher than in aged donors. Across the age range, TCR beta diversity per million T cells fell in a roughly linear way.

The sequencing input was blood. This TCR derives from a woman between 18 and 30 years old in good health. The rearrangement joins TRBV25-1 to TRBJ2-7; possibly TRBD1 for D (5 bases). As DNA, the CDR3 is TGTGCCAGCAGTGATCGTCACAGGTCTTACGAGCAGTACTTC. Protein product: CASSDRHRSYEQYF.